The 5 T cell receptor beta chains given below trace back to one sample, sequenced in a study of OX40 agonist ivuxolimab in advanced cancers. Profiled with immunoSEQ multiplex PCR; TCRdb holds only in-frame clones, not every one. The sample consists of tens of thousands of clones, roughly 91% of them appearing once. The source material was CD4+ or CD8+ T cells sorted from blood, sampled in a trial of the OX40 agonist ivuxolimab. Receptor source: an adult with an advanced solid tumor such as melanoma, head and neck, liver or kidney cancer.

In its sample, this clone was seen a few times. V is TRBV2 and J is TRBJ2-7; 10 bases align to TRBD2. Germline values: CDR1 SNHLY, CDR2 FYNNEI. The ends lost 3 bases at V and 0 bases at J; junction bases unmatched: 5. This CDR3 has 16 amino acids. The CDR3 coding sequence is TGTGCCAGCAGTGACTTGGGACTAGCGAGCTCCTACGAGCAGTACTTC. Encoded protein: CASSDLGLASSYEQYF.

The gene calls are TRBV30 and TRBJ1-6, with 7 positions matching TRBD1. The V gene end was trimmed by 5 bases and the J gene end by 4 bases; junction bases not matched to a gene: 5. Per the germline V gene, CDR1 is GTSNPN and CDR2 is SVGIG (reference sequence). The CDR3 sequence is 14 residues long. The CDR3 DNA follows: TGTGCCTGGTCACGGACAGGTTATAATTCACCCCTCCACTTT. Translated, it gives CAWSRTGYNSPLHF. Full variable domain (rest looked up from reference TRBV30 and TRBJ1-6): SQTIHQWPATLVQPVGSPLSLECTVEGTSNPNLYWYRQAAGRGLQLLFYSVGIGQISSEVPQNLSASRPQDRQFILSSKKLLLSDSGFYLCAWSRTGYNSPLHFGNGTRLTVT.

The chain joins TRBV13 to TRBJ1-2, with 7 bases that match TRBD1. Germline loops: CDR1 PRHDT, CDR2 FYEKMQ (reference sequence). J lost 2 bases, V lost 5 bases, and 8 bases had no gene match. The length of the CDR3 is 15 residues. The CDR3 here is CASSDNRGSNYGYTF. For the CDR3, the DNA is TGTGCCAGCAGCGATAACAGGGGTTCCAACTATGGCTACACCTTC.

The V and J genes are TRBV6-5 and TRBJ2-5, with 9 bases lining up with TRBD1. This CDR3 has 16 residues. The ends lost 2 bases at V and 6 bases at J; junction bases unmatched: 10. Germline lookup yields CDR1 MNHEY and CDR2 SVGAGI. As DNA, the CDR3 is TGTGCCAGCAGTTACGCCGGGACAGGGAGGATGAAGACCCAGTACTTC. It translates to CASSYAGTGRMKTQYF.

J is TRBJ1-6 and V is TRBV13; possible D gene TRBD1, 5 bases. The germline V gene has CDR1 PRHDT and CDR2 FYEKMQ (reference sequence). This CDR3 has 14 residues. Between the trimmed V and J ends, which lost 7 bases and 9 bases, there was a span of 16 bases. The CDR3 loop reads CASTYRQGGSPLHF. The DNA of the CDR3 is TGTGCCAGCACCTACAGGCAGGGAGGTTCACCCCTCCACTTT.